This T cell receptor beta chain was recorded in a study of vaccination and CD4 T cells after COVID-19. Study information: Post-vaccine specimens were obtained a median approximately 70 days after dose two (range 14 to 241). As control conditions, cultures were given either a CEFX pool serving as positive control, an HIV-1 Nef pool, or no peptide at all.

The CDR3 is made up of 16 amino acids. Trimming removed 3 bases from V and 0 bases from J, with 15 bases in between. From germline, CDR1 is SGHRS and CDR2 YFSETQ. Oncomine TCR Beta short-read sequencing was applied to DNA from cultured CD4+ T cells. The template was genomic DNA from cultured CD4+ T cells. TCRdb fed the PCR reads into MiXCR, producing one record per CDR3 protein. The data contain more than 9,000 distinct CDR3 sequences, roughly a fifth of them seen just once; the ten biggest clones take up approximately 15%. A word on this clonotype: The antigen remains undetermined.

This sample's treatment: approximately 10-day PBMC culture with coronavirus spike peptide pools or control peptides (ViraFEST assay). The sequence derives from a human donor who received a COVID-19 vaccine. Material: CD4+ T cells from blood, cultured in vitro, obtained before SARS-CoV-2 vaccination. This chain connects TRBV5-1 to TRBJ1-1; tentatively, D is TRBD1 (5 bases). CDR3 protein: CASSSGLGRLNTEAFF. CDR3 nucleotide sequence: TGCGCCAGCAGCTCGGGGTTGGGACGACTGAACACTGAAGCTTTCTTT.